The 18 T cell receptor beta chains below all came from one sample that was sequenced in a study of T cells in Graves' hyperthyroidism and ophthalmopathy. Researchers took RNA transcripts and amplified the TCR beta CDR3 regions from them. TCR CDR3 underwent first-round RT-PCR with the HTBI primer set. TCRdb re-analysed the multiplex PCR reads in MiXCR, keeping a single row per CDR3 protein. The table shows hundreds of thousands of distinct CDR3 sequences, with roughly 14% occurring only once. The sequencing input was blood. The receptors were sampled from a woman aged 50 to 60 with Graves' ophthalmopathy.

Points on this clonotype: A read error may be the cause here, since a much bigger clone is one base away. V is TRBV2 and J is TRBJ1-2; D is unclear. The CDR3 has 13 residues. Germline CDR1 SNHLY, CDR2 FYNNEI. The CDR3 DNA reads as TGTGCCAGCACCGTCACACCAAACGGTGGCTACAGCTTC. It translates to CASTVTPNGGYSF.

The chain couples TRBV5-1 to TRBJ2-2; 7 bases align to TRBD2. V lost 3 bases and J lost 6; bases outside the gene matches: 11. The CDR3 loop spans 16 amino acids. Germline CDR1 is SGHRS and CDR2 is YFSETQ. The CDR3 nucleotides are TGCGCCAGCAGCTCCCCGGGGGGTCGCGGTCCCGGGGAGCTGTTTTTT. This codes for CASSSPGGRGPGELFF.

This sequence joins TRBV4-1 and TRBJ2-2; 9 nucleotides agree with TRBD2. CDR3 size: 19 residues. J lost 7 bases, V lost 1 base, and 16 bases had no gene match. Germline V CDR1 and CDR2: MGHRA, YSYEKL. In DNA form, the CDR3 reads TGCGCCAGCAGCCAAGGATTGGTATGGCTAGCGGGAATGGGCGGGGAGCTGTTTTTT. It encodes CASSQGLVWLAGMGGELFF.

This clonotype showed up many times. The chain uses TRBV20-1 and TRBJ2-5; D gene unclear. Germline values: CDR1 DFQATT, CDR2 SNEGSKA (reference sequence). V was trimmed by 5 bases and J by 6 bases, leaving 13 bases between them. The CDR3 loop spans 12 amino acids. CDR3 nucleotide sequence: TGCAGTGCTGGGAATAGTGGGCAGACCCAGTACTTC. Amino acids: CSAGNSGQTQYF.

The chain joins TRBV4-3 to TRBJ2-3; 9 bases are a match to TRBD2. Germline trimming cut 1 base from V and 3 bases from J; bases unmatched to any gene: 11. The CDR3 is 18 amino acids. In germline, CDR1 is LGHNA, CDR2 YSLEER. The DNA for the CDR3 is TGCGCCAGCAGCCAAGGTTTCCGAGCGGGAGGCGGGACAGATACGCAGTATTTT. Residues: CASSQGFRAGGGTDTQYF.

CDR3 nucleotide sequence: TGTGCCACCAGTGACCCCGGGACAGGGGACACTGAAGCTTTCTTT. Translating gives CATSDPGTGDTEAFF. The V gene is TRBV24-1, the J gene TRBJ1-1; 10 bases match TRBD1. Trimming removed 4 bases from V and 3 bases from J; junction bases left unmatched: 4. Germline V lookup: CDR1 KGHDR, CDR2 SFDVKD. This CDR3 has 15 residues.

This clonotype was seen more than once but under ten times. CDR3 sequence reads: CASDVAGADAGNQPQHF. The CDR3 nucleotides read TGTGCCAGTGACGTCGCAGGGGCTGATGCGGGTAATCAGCCCCAGCATTTT. The chain has TRBV2 and TRBJ1-5; a weak D match, TRBD1 (6 bases). The ends were cut back, 9 bases at V and 4 bases at J, with 25 bases in the middle. CDR3 length: 17 amino acids. Per germline, CDR1 SNHLY and CDR2 FYNNEI.

The sample holds many counts of this clonotype. This rearrangement joins TRBV11-2 to TRBJ1-6; unclear D gene. Trimming left V 1 base short and J 9 bases short, with 10 bases between. The CDR3 is 14 amino acids. Germline V CDR1 and CDR2: SGHAT, FQNNGV. CDR3 loop: CASSLGGRLSPLHF. The CDR3 DNA follows: TGTGCCAGCAGCTTAGGCGGCCGGCTTTCACCCCTCCACTTT.

There are a few counts of this clonotype. V and J are TRBV7-9 and TRBJ2-7; TRBD2 matches 12 bases. The CDR3 extends over 15 amino acids. Per germline, CDR1 SEHNR and CDR2 FQNEAQ (reference sequence). The V segment lost 4 bases and the J segment 3 bases; nucleotides outside the gene matches: 4. CDR3 amino acids: CASSWTSGKYYEQYF. The CDR3 bases are TGTGCCAGCAGCTGGACTAGCGGGAAATACTACGAGCAGTACTTC.

The chain couples TRBV2 to TRBJ1-5; D not certain. Germline-derived CDR1 and CDR2 are SNHLY and FYNNEI. The CDR3 spans 18 residues. V dropped 0 bases and J dropped 0 bases, with 15 bases sitting between them. In DNA form, the CDR3 reads TGTGCCAGCAGTGAAGCGCTTAGGCAGGCTTATAGCAATCAGCCCCAGCATTTT. Its protein is CASSEALRQAYSNQPQHF.

This clonotype has at least ten counts. The chain combines TRBV7-2 with TRBJ2-2, with 16 bases lining up with TRBD2. The CDR3 consists of 16 residues. Germline assignment: CDR1 SGHTA and CDR2 FQGNSA. Germline trimming cut 5 bases from V and 7 bases from J; bases unmatched to any gene: 4. CDR3 protein: CASSRGLAGGVGELFF. The CDR3 DNA follows: TGTGCCAGCAGCCGGGGACTAGCGGGAGGGGTCGGGGAGCTGTTTTTT.

This clonotype was recorded many times. The J gene is TRBJ1-1, the V gene TRBV2, with TRBD1 as a possible D gene (5 bases). Germline V gene sequence: CDR1 SNHLY, CDR2 FYNNEI. Trimming took off 8 bases at V and 8 bases at J, with 12 bases between the two ends. This CDR3 has 11 amino acids. CDR3 nucleotides: TGTGCCAGCCCTTTCCGGGGGGAAGCTTTCTTT. Translating gives CASPFRGEAFF.

The table lists this clonotype with many counts. CDR3 amino acids: CASRTDPGRRQETQYF. CDR3 nucleotides: TGTGCCAGCAGGACTGATCCGGGACGGAGGCAAGAGACCCAGTACTTC. This chain connects TRBV7-2 to TRBJ2-5; the D gene could be TRBD1 or TRBD2 (5 bases each). The CDR3 has 16 amino acids. With 6 bases removed from V and 2 bases from J, the gap between germline ends came to 19 bases. Germline lookup yields CDR1 SGHTA and CDR2 FQGNSA.

This clonotype came up many times. The V and J genes are TRBV5-8 and TRBJ1-4; no definite D call. The CDR3 extends over 15 amino acids. Germline V CDR1 and CDR2: SGHTS, YDEGEE. V shed 0 bases and J shed 3 bases, with 9 bases lying between them. CDR3 sequence: CASSLEAVSNEKLFF. The CDR3 DNA follows: TGTGCCAGCAGCTTGGAGGCGGTCTCTAATGAAAAACTGTTTTTT.

This clonotype was seen repeatedly, ten times or more. The chain couples TRBV13 to TRBJ2-3; D may match TRBD1 or TRBD2 (5 bases each). The CDR3 spans 16 residues. The V end lost 5 bases, the J end lost 2 bases, and 17 bases lay between the germline ends. CDR1 PRHDT and CDR2 FYEKMQ come from the germline V gene (reference sequence). CDR3 sequence (DNA): TGTGCCAGCAGCCCCTCCCCTGGGGGACCCACAGATACGCAGTATTTT. It is translated as CASSPSPGGPTDTQYF.

This clonotype was recorded a few times. The chain has TRBV15 and TRBJ2-2, with 14 bases lining up with TRBD2. V gave up 5 bases and J gave up 2 bases; unmatched junction bases: 7. The CDR3 is made up of 18 amino acids. Germline-derived CDR1 and CDR2 are LNHNV and YYDKDF (reference sequence). CDR3: CATSPRTSGRQNTGELFF. The CDR3 DNA reads as TGTGCCACCAGCCCCCGGACTAGCGGGAGGCAAAACACCGGGGAGCTGTTTTTT.

V and J are TRBV9 and TRBJ2-6; the match to TRBD1 covers 8 bases. The V segment lost 7 bases and the J segment 1 base; nucleotides outside the gene matches: 7. Germline V gene sequence: CDR1 SGDLS, CDR2 YYNGEE. The CDR3 sequence is 16 residues long. The CDR3 bases are TGTGCCAGCCTAGGACAGGGTTTATCTGGGGCCAACGTCCTGACTTTC. This sequence encodes CASLGQGLSGANVLTF.

This clonotype was seen ten or more times. The chain has TRBV2 and TRBJ1-5; D possibly corresponds to TRBD1 (6 bases). The CDR3 is made up of 16 amino acids. The V and J ends lost 0 bases and 7 bases respectively, with 16 bases between them. Germline V gene lookup returns CDR1 SNHLY and CDR2 FYNNEI. CDR3 in amino acids: CASSEARVQGGQPQHF. The DNA for the CDR3 is TGTGCCAGCAGTGAAGCGCGGGTACAGGGTGGACAGCCCCAGCATTTT.